These 12 T cell receptor beta chains came from one sample sequenced in a study of OX40 agonist ivuxolimab in advanced cancers. The table came from immunoSEQ multiplex PCR; TCRdb's copy has only in-frame clones and leaves some out. In the table there are tens of thousands of clones, around nine tenths of which are singletons. The source material was CD4+ or CD8+ T cells sorted from blood, sampled in a trial of the OX40 agonist ivuxolimab. These TCRs come from an adult with an advanced solid tumor such as melanoma, head and neck, liver or kidney cancer.

The chain has TRBV7-2 and TRBJ2-3; D tentatively fits TRBD1 or TRBD2 (5 bases each). With 2 bases removed from V and 4 bases from J, the gap between germline ends came to 7 bases. Germline CDR1 is SGHTA and CDR2 is FQGNSA. This CDR3 contains 13 residues. CDR3 sequence: CASSLLGADTQYF. The CDR3 region has the DNA TGTGCCAGCAGCTTACTGGGGGCAGATACGCAGTATTTT.

The V gene is TRBV5-1, the J gene TRBJ2-5; 8 nucleotides match TRBD1. The DNA end is more similar to TRBJ2-7, so the J call may be wrong. This CDR3 spans 15 amino acids. Germline V gene sequence: CDR1 SGHRS, CDR2 YFSETQ. CDR3 sequence reads: CASSLARDRLGEQYF. The CDR3, as DNA: TGCGCCAGCAGCTTGGCCCGGGACAGGTTGGGCGAGCAGTACTTC.

The chain recombines TRBV19 with TRBJ2-3; 10 bases match TRBD2. The CDR3 length is 15 residues. Losses at the gene ends were 5 bases for V and 1 base for J; bases not matched to a gene: 3. Germline V gene sequence: CDR1 LNHDA, CDR2 SQIVND (reference sequence). DNA of the CDR3: TGTGCCAGTAGTCCGGGGACTAGCGGCACAGATACGCAGTATTTT. Amino acids: CASSPGTSGTDTQYF.

The V call is TRBV9, the J call TRBJ1-4; perhaps TRBD1 as D (5 bases). The germline V gene has CDR1 SGDLS and CDR2 YYNGEE. The ends were cut back, 3 bases at V and 4 bases at J, with 22 bases in the middle. The CDR3 has 18 amino acids. The CDR3 DNA reads as TGTGCCAGCAGCGCCAGCGCGGGGGGGAGGCTAAATAATGAAAAACTGTTTTTT. It codes for CASSASAGGRLNNEKLFF.

This sequence joins TRBV11-2 and TRBJ2-7; D remains ambiguous. The germline CDR1 and CDR2 sequences are SGHAT and FQNNGV. The CDR3 runs to 15 residues. Trimming removed 2 bases at V and 2 bases at J, with 13 bases between. The CDR3 DNA sequence: TGTGCCAGCAGCTTACCGGGTGAGAGAGCCTACGAGCAGTACTTC. It encodes CASSLPGERAYEQYF.

By share, this clone ranks as medium-sized. V usage is TRBV9 and J usage is TRBJ2-1; 14 nucleotides line up with TRBD2. The CDR3 is 20 residues long. Trimming at V came to 3 bases and at J to 5 bases, leaving 16 bases not matched to a gene. Germline V CDR1 and CDR2: SGDLS, YYNGEE. The CDR3 here is CASSATGTSGSSGAHNEQFF. In DNA, the CDR3 is TGTGCCAGCAGCGCGACCGGGACTAGCGGGAGTAGTGGAGCCCACAATGAGCAGTTCTTC.

The V gene is TRBV10-3, the J gene TRBJ2-2; the D gene is possibly TRBD2 (6 bases). V lost 7 bases and J 7 bases, leaving 19 bases between the germline ends. The CDR3 covers 15 residues. CDR1 is ENHRY and CDR2 is SYGVKD in the germline V gene. The CDR3 spells CAIKISDYPGGELFF. The CDR3 nucleotides read TGTGCCATCAAGATATCGGACTACCCAGGCGGGGAGCTGTTTTTT.

This clone was seen once. This chain connects TRBV11-2 to TRBJ2-7, with 11 bases aligning to TRBD2. V shed 5 bases, J shed 3 bases, and the junction held 6 bases outside the gene matches. This CDR3 is built from 15 residues. CDR1 and CDR2 (germline): SGHAT, FQNNGV. This CDR3 reads CASSQGLADYYEQYF. In DNA, the CDR3 is TGTGCCAGCAGCCAGGGACTAGCGGACTACTACGAGCAGTACTTC.

The chain joins TRBV5-6 to TRBJ1-3; unclear D gene. The V end was cut by 1 base, the J end by 0 bases, with 8 bases between. This CDR3 comprises 15 residues. Germline CDR1 SGHDT, CDR2 YYEEEE. The CDR3 DNA is TGTGCCAGCAGCTTGCCAGCGAACTCTGGAAACACCATATATTTT. This codes for CASSLPANSGNTIYF.

By proportion, this clone is medium-sized. The V gene is TRBV5-1, the J gene TRBJ2-1; unclear D gene. Germline-derived CDR1 and CDR2 are SGHRS and YFSETQ. Trimming took 0 bases from V and 5 from J, leaving 6 bases between them. The CDR3 length is 13 residues. CDR3 protein: CASSLDFDNEQFF. In DNA, the CDR3 is TGCGCCAGCAGCTTGGACTTTGACAATGAGCAGTTCTTC.

This sequence joins TRBV11-3 and TRBJ2-3, with TRBD2 matching 8 bases. Trimming removed 1 base from V and 4 bases from J; junction bases left unmatched: 10. The germline V gene encodes CDR1 SGHNT and CDR2 YENEEA. The CDR3 runs 17 residues. As DNA, the CDR3 is TGTGCCAGCAGCTTAGGATCCAGCGGGAGTCCAGCAGATACGCAGTATTTT. This encodes CASSLGSSGSPADTQYF.

This clone occurred a few times. This chain joins TRBV4-3 and TRBJ1-1; a weak D match, TRBD1 (5 bases). The germline V gene has CDR1 LGHNA and CDR2 YSLEER. The CDR3 covers 12 residues. Trimming cost V 1 base and J 11 bases, with 11 bases left between them. The CDR3 is CASSQGGLGAFF. CDR3 coding DNA: TGCGCCAGCAGCCAAGGGGGACTCGGCGCTTTCTTT.